These T cell receptor beta chains were read from a single sample in a study of T cell changes during pregnancy in multiple sclerosis. This table comes from immunoSEQ multiplex PCR, and its TCRdb copy is limited to in-frame clones, with some not included. Of under 90,000 clones detected, 94% appear once; the ten largest clones hold about 0.94%. The sample here was peripheral blood, taken in the second trimester of pregnancy. The receptor set was obtained from a female donor in good health, enrolled as a control in a pregnancy study. CDR3s include the opening cysteine and the closing phenylalanine or tryptophan. Each record gives: CDR3 DNA, CDR3 protein, V gene, clone size, D gene, J gene. The D gene is left open where the match is weak. Only part of the rows carry a size: once, few, many, or a class if the clone is expanded.

CDR3nt: TGTGCCACCGAAGGAGAAGAGACCCAGTACTTC
CDR3aa: CATEGEETQYF
v_gene: TRBV15
abundance: -
d_gene: -
j_gene: TRBJ2-5

CDR3nt: TGTGCCAGCAGGGGGACAGACTCCTACGAGCAGTACTTC
CDR3aa: CASRGTDSYEQYF
v_gene: TRBV6-5
abundance: -
d_gene: TRBD1
j_gene: TRBJ2-7

CDR3nt: TGCGCCAGCATCGGGGGTACGGGGGCCAACGTCCTGACTTTC
CDR3aa: CASIGGTGANVLTF
v_gene: TRBV5-1
abundance: -
d_gene: -
j_gene: TRBJ2-6

CDR3nt: TGTGCCAGCAGCAGCCTAGTGCCCAAAGAGGGGCAGTACTTC
CDR3aa: CASSSLVPKEGQYF
v_gene: TRBV7-6
abundance: -
d_gene: -
j_gene: TRBJ2-7

CDR3nt: TGTGCCAGCAGCGCGCATAGGGGATATAGCAATCAGCCCCAGCATTTT
CDR3aa: CASSAHRGYSNQPQHF
v_gene: TRBV7-8
abundance: -
d_gene: -
j_gene: TRBJ1-5

CDR3nt: TGTGCCAGCAGTCATAGCGGGAGGGCCAACACCGGGGAGCTGTTTTTT
CDR3aa: CASSHSGRANTGELFF
v_gene: TRBV27
abundance: -
d_gene: TRBD2
j_gene: TRBJ2-2

CDR3nt: TGTGCCAGCAGCCCCCCGAGAGGGGGAAACAATCAGCCCCAGCATTTT
CDR3aa: CASSPPRGGNNQPQHF
v_gene: TRBV7-2
abundance: -
d_gene: -
j_gene: TRBJ1-5

CDR3nt: TGTGCCAGTAGTCCTGGACTTAAGAATGGGGAAAAACTGTTTTTT
CDR3aa: CASSPGLKNGEKLFF
v_gene: TRBV19
abundance: -
d_gene: -
j_gene: TRBJ1-4

CDR3nt: TGTGCCAGTAGCCCGCGGGTCGGGGTTGAAGCTTTCTTT
CDR3aa: CASSPRVGVEAFF
v_gene: TRBV19
abundance: -
d_gene: -
j_gene: TRBJ1-1

CDR3nt: TGTGCCAGCAGCTTCACGAACACCGGGGAGCTGTTTTTT
CDR3aa: CASSFTNTGELFF
v_gene: TRBV7-2
abundance: -
d_gene: -
j_gene: TRBJ2-2

CDR3nt: TGCAGCGTTGAAGGGGCTAGCGGGTCCTACAATGAGCAGTTCTTC
CDR3aa: CSVEGASGSYNEQFF
v_gene: TRBV29-1
abundance: -
d_gene: TRBD2
j_gene: TRBJ2-1

CDR3nt: TGTGCCAGTGGCGGATACGAGCAGTACTTC
CDR3aa: CASGGYEQYF
v_gene: TRBV11-2
abundance: few
d_gene: -
j_gene: TRBJ2-7

CDR3nt: TGTGCCAGCAGCTTAGCGGGGCAGGGGGCGCGAGGCTACACCTTC
CDR3aa: CASSLAGQGARGYTF
v_gene: TRBV7-8
abundance: -
d_gene: TRBD1
j_gene: TRBJ1-2

CDR3nt: TGTGCCAGCAGCTCTATAGCGGGGTCCTCCTACGAGCAGTACTTC
CDR3aa: CASSSIAGSSYEQYF
v_gene: TRBV11-2
abundance: -
d_gene: TRBD2
j_gene: TRBJ2-7

CDR3nt: TGTGCCAGCAGTTACAGAGGGGGCCCGGAGACCCAGTACTTC
CDR3aa: CASSYRGGPETQYF
v_gene: TRBV6-5
abundance: -
d_gene: TRBD1
j_gene: TRBJ2-5

CDR3nt: TGTGCCAGCAGTCCGATTGACAGGGGGGCACAGGAGACCCAGTACTTC
CDR3aa: CASSPIDRGAQETQYF
v_gene: TRBV5-5
abundance: -
d_gene: TRBD1
j_gene: TRBJ2-5

CDR3nt: TGTGCCAGCAGTTACTCGCAGGGCCTGAAAAACATTCAGTACTTC
CDR3aa: CASSYSQGLKNIQYF
v_gene: TRBV6-6
abundance: -
d_gene: -
j_gene: TRBJ2-4

CDR3nt: TGTGCCAGCAGTTTAACCGGGACTAGCGCCTACAATGAGCAGTTCTTC
CDR3aa: CASSLTGTSAYNEQFF
v_gene: TRBV27
abundance: -
d_gene: TRBD2
j_gene: TRBJ2-1

CDR3nt: TGTGCCAGTACCCCAAAAGCCCGGACAGGGGGAGACGAGCAGTACTTC
CDR3aa: CASTPKARTGGDEQYF
v_gene: TRBV19
abundance: -
d_gene: TRBD1
j_gene: TRBJ2-7

CDR3nt: TGTGCCAGCAGCCAAGATTACGGCAGGGATGGCACTGAAGCTTTCTTT
CDR3aa: CASSQDYGRDGTEAFF
v_gene: TRBV4-2
abundance: -
d_gene: -
j_gene: TRBJ1-1

CDR3nt: TGTGCCAGTAGTTTACCGGGACAGGGAGTCGATGAGCAGTTCTTC
CDR3aa: CASSLPGQGVDEQFF
v_gene: TRBV19
abundance: -
d_gene: TRBD1
j_gene: TRBJ2-1

CDR3nt: TGTGCCAGCAGTTACTCCCAGGGCCGGAACACTGAAGCTTTCTTT
CDR3aa: CASSYSQGRNTEAFF
v_gene: TRBV6-5
abundance: -
d_gene: -
j_gene: TRBJ1-1